These 3 T cell receptor beta chains came from one sample sequenced in a study of siplizumab effects on memory and regulatory T cells. Using immunoSEQ multiplex PCR, the repertoire was profiled, and TCRdb retains in-frame clones only, with some absent. The sample consists of some 1,100 clones, more than 60% of them appearing once. Sequencing was done on a sample of TEMRA CD8+ T cells sorted from blood. Described subset: unstimulated CD8+ CD45RA+ effector memory T cells. The source of these receptors is a human donor in good health.

This chain connects TRBV11-3 to TRBJ2-3; 8 positions agree with TRBD2. Germline-derived CDR1 and CDR2 are SGHNT and YENEEA. The length of the CDR3 is 16 residues. The junction had 8 bases not matched to a gene; V was cut back by 5 bases and J by 1 base. The CDR3 nucleotides are TGTGCCAGCAGCATCGGGACTAGAGGCCGCACAGATACGCAGTATTTT. Protein sequence: CASSIGTRGRTDTQYF.

The genes are TRBV19 and TRBJ1-5; D may be TRBD1 (5 bases). V shed 2 bases and J shed 0 bases, with 20 bases lying between them. The length of the CDR3 is 19 residues. Germline-derived CDR1 and CDR2 are LNHDA and SQIVND (reference sequence). The CDR3 loop is CASSILFERGSYSNQPQHF. CDR3 bases: TGTGCCAGTAGTATACTATTCGAGAGGGGATCCTATAGCAATCAGCCCCAGCATTTT.

The chain recombines TRBV29-1 with TRBJ2-7, with a possible D match to TRBD2 (6 bases). The CDR3 length is 15 residues. V lost 5 bases and J 1 base, leaving 18 bases between the germline ends. Germline lookup yields CDR1 SQVTM and CDR2 ANQGSEA. The CDR3 sequence is CSVLITSLGSYEQYF. CDR3 DNA: TGCAGCGTTTTAATAACTAGCTTGGGTTCCTACGAGCAGTACTTC.